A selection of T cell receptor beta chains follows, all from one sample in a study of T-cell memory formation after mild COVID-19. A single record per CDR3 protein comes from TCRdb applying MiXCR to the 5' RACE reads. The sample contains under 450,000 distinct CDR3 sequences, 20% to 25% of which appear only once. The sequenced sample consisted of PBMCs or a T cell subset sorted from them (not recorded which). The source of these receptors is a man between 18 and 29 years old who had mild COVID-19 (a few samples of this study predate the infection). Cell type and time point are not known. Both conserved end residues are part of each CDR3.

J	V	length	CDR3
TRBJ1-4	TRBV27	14	CATSGLGAGEKLFF
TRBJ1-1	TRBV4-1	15	CASSHSGQGNTEAFF
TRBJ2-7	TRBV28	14	CASSPRDNPYEQYF
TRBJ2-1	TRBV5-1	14	CASSGTIWGDEQFF
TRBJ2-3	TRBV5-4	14	CASSLEATTDTQYF
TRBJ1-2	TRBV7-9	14	CASSATGLIHGYTF
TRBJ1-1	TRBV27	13	CASSLSLITEAFF
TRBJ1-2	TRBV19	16	CASTKRVAGANYGYTF
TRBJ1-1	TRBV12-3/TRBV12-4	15	CASSFGEAENTEAFF
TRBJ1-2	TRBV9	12	CASSSQGEGYTF
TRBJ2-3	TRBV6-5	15	CASSYAGTSTDTQYF
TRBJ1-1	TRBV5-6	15	CASSSRGQGNAEAFF
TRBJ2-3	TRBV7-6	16	CASSNIRGLEADTQYF
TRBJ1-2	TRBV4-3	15	CASSQDEGPNYGYTF
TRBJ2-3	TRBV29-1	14	CSAERTSGSDTQYF